The source of this T cell receptor beta chain is a study of monozygotic twins with inflammatory bowel disease. Study outcomes and limitations: Cells of different T cell subtypes could not be told apart. Patients received differing immunosuppressive treatments, which may have added variability to their repertoires. Discordant twins had repertoire similarity that did not differ from that of concordant twins, possibly from limited power. Clonotype overlap with others was lower in IBD patients than in healthy twins, a difference that was greatest with disease activity.

On this clonotype: Its antigen is currently unknown.

TCRdb reprocessed the 5' RACE reads, keeping one entry per CDR3 protein, no DNA. Its table lists about 210,000 distinct CDR3 sequences. This sequence was found in a human donor with ulcerative colitis or Crohn's disease, or a healthy co-twin of an affected twin (not recorded which). Sequencing used blood.

CDR3 protein: CATTVRDRGLETQYF. V usage is TRBV24-1 and J usage is TRBJ2-5; TCRdb's D call of TRBD1 is untestable without DNA. The CDR3 sequence is 15 residues long. Germline CDR1 is KGHDR and CDR2 is SFDVKD.